The present TCR beta chain was sequenced within a study of radiotherapy plus CTLA-4 blockade in lung cancer listed by TCRdb under 2018. As for the study more broadly: Among enrolled patients, around 18% had an objective response and 30% to 35% reached disease control. Study-wide findings and limitations: After treatment with radiotherapy and ipilimumab, TCR clones that originated in tumors expanded in peripheral blood. Increased serum interferon-beta after radiation, together with early dynamic changes in blood T cell clones, were reported to be the strongest predictors of response.

CDR1 and CDR2 (SGHRS, YFSETQ) derive from the germline V gene. The CDR3 runs 16 amino acids, cysteine and phenylalanine included. Only the CDR3 DNA is retained, 48 bases long and in frame from the first base. Trimming removed 1 base from V and 4 bases from J, leaving 16 bases between the germline ends. In this study, focal radiation therapy paired with CTLA-4 blockade (ipilimumab) was tested in patients who had chemo-refractory metastatic non-small-cell lung cancer. This clone appeared once. What antigen it recognizes has not been identified. Base qualities are missing; no much larger clone stands one base away. Library preparation was by the immunoSEQ multiplex PCR assay. TCRdb's version of the immuneACCESS table is confined to in-frame rearrangements and falls short of the full clone set. An unresolved V gene accounts for under half of the shortfall where checked; the remainder is of unknown origin. The sample table lists around 91,000 clones, around nine tenths of them with a count of one. The ten largest clones capture 4% to 6% of the sample.

This sequence originates from a human donor with non-small cell lung cancer that progressed on radiotherapy plus ipilimumab. Sequencing used peripheral blood, obtained from a patient treated with radiotherapy plus ipilimumab. This chain joins TRBV5-1 to TRBJ2-3, with a weak D call of TRBD2 (6 bases match). The CDR3 sequence is CASSLYARDWADTQYF. The nucleotide sequence is TGCGCCAGCAGCTTGTATGCCAGGGACTGGGCAGATACGCAGTATTTT.